Listed below are T cell receptor beta chains from one sample, sequenced in a study of CD8 T cells in ankylosing spondylitis. From the 5' RACE reads, TCRdb called clonotypes with MiXCR, one entry per CDR3 protein. The data contain 250,000 or so distinct CDR3 sequences, 20% to 30% of them singletons. Sequencing used blood, either unsorted or a sorted T cell fraction (not recorded which). These receptors came from a male donor with ankylosing spondylitis or in good health (not recorded which). Both conserved end residues are part of each CDR3. The D gene is left open where the match is weak. For some rows the clone size is stated as once, few or many, or as a class when expanded; others skip it.

d_gene	j_gene	abundance	v_gene	CDR3aa	CDR3nt
TRBD2	TRBJ2-3	.	TRBV12-3/TRBV12-4	CASSSRAGAWDTQYF	TGTGCCAGCAGCAGCCGAGCGGGGGCCTGGGATACGCAGTATTTT
TRBD1	TRBJ2-3	many	TRBV29-1	CSGSRGTATDTQYF	TGCAGCGGTTCCCGAGGGACAGCCACAGATACGCAGTATTTT
TRBD2	TRBJ2-1	few	TRBV10-3	CAINKLAGGPNEQFF	TGTGCCATCAACAAGCTAGCGGGGGGGCCGAATGAGCAGTTCTTC
.	TRBJ2-2	.	TRBV28	CASTKPRVPNTGELFF	TGTGCCAGCACCAAGCCCCGGGTCCCGAACACCGGGGAGCTGTTTTTT
.	TRBJ1-1	few	TRBV7-9	CASSSQSEAFF	TGTGCCAGCAGCTCGCAGTCTGAAGCTTTCTTT
TRBD2	TRBJ2-5	.	TRBV20-1	CSAVSAGASGEETQYF	TGCAGTGCAGTCTCGGCTGGGGCTAGCGGGGAAGAGACCCAGTACTTC
.	TRBJ2-7	many	TRBV29-1	CSVRTRSYEQYF	TGCAGCGTAAGGACCCGATCCTACGAGCAGTACTTC
.	TRBJ1-2	many	TRBV16	CASSQQGYGYTF	TGTGCCAGCAGCCAACAGGGTTACGGCTACACCTTC
.	TRBJ2-3	.	TRBV27	CASSYGWEGATDTQYF	TGTGCCAGCAGTTACGGGTGGGAAGGGGCAACAGATACGCAGTATTTT
TRBD2	TRBJ2-5	few	TRBV12-3/TRBV12-4	CASSFTSGGETQYF	TGTGCCAGCAGTTTCACTAGCGGGGGCGAGACCCAGTACTTC
.	TRBJ1-5	few	TRBV5-5	CASSRLIVSSNQPQHF	TGTGCCAGCAGCCGCTTGATAGTGTCGAGCAATCAGCCCCAGCATTTT
.	TRBJ2-7	.	TRBV20-1	CSAKPPGYEQYF	TGCAGTGCAAAACCCCCAGGGTACGAGCAGTACTTC
.	TRBJ1-2	few	TRBV18	CASSPPLEDYGYTF	TGTGCCAGCTCACCACCGCTTGAGGACTATGGCTACACCTTC